This T cell receptor beta chain was recovered during a study of T cells in Graves' hyperthyroidism and ophthalmopathy. Study observations and caveats: Most thyroid clonotypes expanded above 0.001 were also detected in blood.

From RNA transcripts, TCR beta CDR3 regions were amplified. HTBI primers were used for first-round RT-PCR of the TCR CDR3. TCRdb processed the multiplex PCR reads anew with MiXCR; each CDR3 protein has one entry. There are about 700,000 distinct CDR3 sequences in the sample; less than 15% occur only once, and about a tenth lies in the top ten. The sample holds many counts of this clonotype. Its antigen is currently unknown. Deletions cut 2 bases from V and 2 bases from J, with 6 bases between. Germline V gene lookup returns CDR1 MDHEN and CDR2 SYDVKM. The CDR3 sequence is 13 residues long. This receptor was identified in a woman under 30 with Graves' hyperthyroidism. V gene TRBV28 combines with J gene TRBJ2-5; no definite D call. Sequenced input: blood. CDR3 sequence: CASSLGIQETQYF. In DNA form, the CDR3 reads TGTGCCAGCAGTTTAGGGATTCAAGAGACCCAGTACTTC.